This T cell receptor beta chain was identified in a study of cytotoxic CD8 clonotypes in ibrutinib-treated CLL. Study-wide context: Partial response occurred in approximately 24 patients and complete response in 2; at median about 72 months, approximately 14 remained remitted and roughly twelve progressed. Once patients had received a median about twelve months of treatment, range 6 to 36, response samples were obtained.

The study, taken as a whole, reports: Samples from sustained-remission and progressing patients were taken at different times.

CDR3 length equals 15 residues. Germline assignment: CDR1 SGHTA and CDR2 FQGNSA. V shed 6 bases and J 4 bases; nucleotides not matched to a gene: 12. The data were produced by immunoSEQ multiplex PCR, yet TCRdb's version contains in-frame clones alone and is incomplete. Here the sample spans approximately 140,000 clones, around 77% being singletons. About this clone: Its antigen is currently unknown.

J is TRBJ2-7 and V is TRBV7-2; 7 bases agree with TRBD1. Source: PBMCs, taken after 12 months of ibrutinib treatment. The clonotype was recovered from a human donor with chronic lymphocytic leukemia. In DNA form, the CDR3 reads TGTGCCAGCAGGGGAACCGGGACAGAAATTTACGAGCAGTACTTC. It specifies CASRGTGTEIYEQYF.